This T cell receptor beta chain is from a study of Ad26.COV2.S vaccination and SARS-CoV-2 variants. Turning to the study itself: In the COV1001 trial, the donor was in the Ad26.COV2.S arm.

Losses at the gene ends were 2 bases for V and 2 bases for J; bases not matched to a gene: 10. The CDR3 loop spans 16 amino acids. Germline V gene sequence: CDR1 GTSNPN, CDR2 SVGIG (reference sequence). Turning to this clone: Its antigen remains unknown.

Repertoires were generated with immunoSEQ multiplex PCR, while TCRdb's copy carries only in-frame clones and drops some. Here the sample spans roughly 400,000 clones, about 89% being singletons. Treatment reported: over 15 received Ad26.COV2.S at low or high dose, single or two shots; roughly 5 received placebo; per-sample allocation not given. Day 63 after the first injection of vaccine or placebo was the sampling time. Notes on the study in general: Comparability of non-spike TCR breadth was observed across vaccine and placebo recipients.

The sequence came from a person aged 18-65 years who received the Ad26.COV2.S COVID-19 vaccine or a placebo. The source material was peripheral blood, sampled in a trial of Ad26.COV2.S vaccine versus placebo. The chain couples TRBV30 to TRBJ2-5; 8 bases map to TRBD2. CDR3 nucleotides: TGTGCCTGGAGTCTCCCACCGGGACTAGAGCAAGAGACCCAGTACTTC. Translation gives CAWSLPPGLEQETQYF.